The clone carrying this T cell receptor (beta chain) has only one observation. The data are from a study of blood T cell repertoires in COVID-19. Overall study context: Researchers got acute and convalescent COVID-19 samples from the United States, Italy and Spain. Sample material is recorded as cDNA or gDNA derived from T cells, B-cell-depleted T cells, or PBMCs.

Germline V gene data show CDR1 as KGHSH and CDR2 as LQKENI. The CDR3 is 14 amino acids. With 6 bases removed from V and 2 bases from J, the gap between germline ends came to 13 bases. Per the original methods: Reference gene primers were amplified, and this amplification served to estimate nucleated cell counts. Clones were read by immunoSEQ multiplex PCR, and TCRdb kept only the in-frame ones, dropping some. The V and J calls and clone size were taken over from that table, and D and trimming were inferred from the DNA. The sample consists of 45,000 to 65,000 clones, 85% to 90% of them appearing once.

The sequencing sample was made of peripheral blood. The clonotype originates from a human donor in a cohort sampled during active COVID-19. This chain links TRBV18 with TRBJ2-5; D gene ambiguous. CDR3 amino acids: CASSQSNFQETQYF. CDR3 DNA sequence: TGTGCCAGCTCCCAATCAAATTTTCAAGAGACCCAGTACTTC.